These T cell receptor beta chains were read from a single sample in a study of T cell repertoires in cytomegalovirus infection. From the reads, TCRdb called clonotypes with MiXCR, one entry per CDR3 protein. The sample yields approximately 500,000 distinct CDR3 sequences, approximately 10% seen once. Sequencing used PBMCs. Every receptor here comes from a human donor in good health (CMV status not recorded). Some clones in this sample may be carry-over from other donors' samples. Each CDR3 is given without its conserved first and last residue. The D gene is left open where the match is weak.

TRBV28	TRBD2	TRBJ2-1	ASTPSGGGYNEQF
TRBV11-2	.	TRBJ1-5	AIPPGGREYDNQPQH
TRBV19	.	TRBJ2-3	ASPAAGGPTDTQY
TRBV7-3	.	TRBJ2-7	ASSLDKGYEQY
TRBV3-1	.	TRBJ2-1	ASSQVTTGTQF
TRBV28	.	TRBJ2-7	ASSQILSGSSYEQY
TRBV7-3	.	TRBJ2-3	ASSFTGTGGTQY
TRBV4-1	.	TRBJ2-1	ASSQDPLSWGEQF
TRBV14	TRBD1	TRBJ2-7	ASSQEDRITYEQY
TRBV20-1	TRBD2	TRBJ2-7	SATSGTSVHEQY
TRBV15	TRBD2	TRBJ2-7	ATSGMTSGSSYEQY
TRBV12-3/TRBV12-4	TRBD1	TRBJ1-5	ASSLSPGTGDQPQH
TRBV9	.	TRBJ1-5	ASSAGAADSNQPQH
TRBV4-1	.	TRBJ2-5	ASSQERKRNRLKETQY
TRBV25-1	.	TRBJ1-2	ASSDGGLLYGYT
TRBV5-1	.	TRBJ1-1	ASSLELGGSTEAF